This is a list of T cell receptor beta chains from one sample in a study of blood T cell repertoires in COVID-19. Profiled with immunoSEQ multiplex PCR; TCRdb holds only in-frame clones, not every one. The table includes around 150,000 clones, over 80% detected once. The sequenced material came from PBMCs or T cells enriched from blood (not recorded which). These receptors were obtained from an older man who had been exposed to COVID-19. CDR3s include the opening cysteine and the closing phenylalanine or tryptophan. D genes are given only for firm matches. Some rows have no size entry. The others give once, few or many, or a class for an expanded clone.

V: TRBV7-9
J: TRBJ2-1
D: -
size: -
CDR3: CASREKRVSSYNEQFF
DNA: TGTGCCAGCCGAGAAAAGAGGGTAAGCTCCTACAATGAGCAGTTCTTC

V: TRBV11-2
J: TRBJ2-7
D: -
size: few
CDR3: CASSLMASTYEQYF
DNA: TGTGCCAGCAGCTTGATGGCCTCAACCTACGAGCAGTACTTC

V: TRBV7-8
J: TRBJ1-2
D: -
size: -
CDR3: CASSLARDGGYTF
DNA: TGTGCCAGCAGCTTAGCCAGGGATGGGGGCTACACCTTC

V: TRBV4-2
J: TRBJ1-2
D: -
size: -
CDR3: CASSPEGGRKDGYTF
DNA: TGTGCCAGCAGCCCGGAGGGAGGGCGAAAGGATGGCTACACCTTC

V: TRBV2
J: TRBJ1-4
D: TRBD1
size: -
CDR3: CASSANTGGSGKLFF
DNA: TGTGCCAGCAGCGCCAACACAGGGGGCTCAGGGAAACTGTTTTTT

V: TRBV25-1
J: TRBJ2-1
D: TRBD1
size: -
CDR3: CASSAGTGVYNEQFF
DNA: TGTGCCAGCAGTGCCGGGACAGGGGTCTACAATGAGCAGTTCTTC

V: TRBV9
J: TRBJ1-6
D: -
size: -
CDR3: CASSVKERSPLHF
DNA: TGTGCCAGCAGCGTCAAGGAGCGCTCACCCCTCCACTTT

V: TRBV19
J: TRBJ1-2
D: -
size: -
CDR3: CASSTGGQGGYGYTF
DNA: TGTGCCAGTAGTACCGGAGGGCAGGGAGGATATGGCTACACCTTC

V: TRBV5-4
J: TRBJ2-3
D: -
size: once
CDR3: CASSLVVGQQDTQYF
DNA: TGTGCCAGCAGCTTGGTTGTAGGACAGCAAGATACGCAGTATTTT

V: TRBV5-8
J: TRBJ1-6
D: TRBD1
size: -
CDR3: CASTARGQYNSPLHF
DNA: TGTGCCAGCACTGCCCGGGGACAGTATAATTCACCCCTCCACTTT

V: TRBV6-5
J: TRBJ1-2
D: -
size: -
CDR3: CASSPRDTNYGYTF
DNA: TGTGCCAGCAGTCCGAGGGACACGAACTATGGCTACACCTTC

V: TRBV2
J: TRBJ2-1
D: TRBD2
size: few
CDR3: CASSARSGSGDEQFF
DNA: TGTGCCAGCAGTGCCCGTAGCGGGAGTGGGGATGAGCAGTTCTTC

V: TRBV7-9
J: TRBJ1-4
D: -
size: -
CDR3: CASSLGQEKLFF
DNA: TGTGCCAGCAGCTTAGGACAGGAAAAACTGTTTTTT

V: TRBV30
J: TRBJ2-2
D: -
size: -
CDR3: CAWRWGRTGELFF
DNA: TGTGCCTGGAGGTGGGGGCGAACCGGGGAGCTGTTTTTT

V: TRBV28
J: TRBJ1-5
D: -
size: -
CDR3: CASSHGWGRGEGQPQHF
DNA: TGTGCCAGCAGCCACGGGTGGGGCAGGGGAGAAGGTCAGCCCCAGCATTTT

V: TRBV7-6
J: TRBJ2-7
D: TRBD1
size: -
CDR3: CASSARGQGAPYEQYF
DNA: TGTGCCAGCAGCGCTCGCGGACAGGGAGCCCCCTACGAGCAGTACTTC

V: TRBV5-4
J: TRBJ2-5
D: TRBD1
size: -
CDR3: CASSPDRVRGPQETQYF
DNA: TGTGCCAGCAGCCCGGACAGGGTAAGAGGGCCTCAAGAGACCCAGTACTTC

V: TRBV28
J: TRBJ1-5
D: -
size: few
CDR3: CASRNVGADQPQHF
DNA: TGTGCCAGCAGAAATGTGGGGGCCGATCAGCCCCAGCATTTT

V: TRBV4-1
J: TRBJ1-2
D: -
size: -
CDR3: CASSQGPLYTF
DNA: TGCGCCAGCAGCCAAGGGCCCCTTTACACCTTC

V: TRBV28
J: TRBJ1-6
D: -
size: -
CDR3: CASSSDSKNSPLHF
DNA: TGTGCCAGCAGTTCGGACAGCAAGAATTCACCCCTCCACTTT

V: TRBV6-6
J: TRBJ2-7
D: TRBD1
size: -
CDR3: CASRQGPSPYEQYF
DNA: TGTGCCAGCAGACAGGGGCCTTCCCCCTACGAGCAGTACTTC

V: TRBV27
J: TRBJ1-2
D: -
size: -
CDR3: CASSHPQGYGYTF
DNA: TGTGCCAGCAGTCACCCACAGGGTTATGGCTACACCTTC

V: TRBV7-8
J: TRBJ2-5
D: -
size: -
CDR3: CASSQRLGQETQYF
DNA: TGTGCCAGCAGCCAAAGACTGGGTCAAGAGACCCAGTACTTC

V: TRBV28
J: TRBJ2-2
D: TRBD2
size: -
CDR3: CASSTSGRTGELFF
DNA: TGTGCCAGCAGTACTAGCGGGAGGACCGGGGAGCTGTTTTTT

V: TRBV7-8
J: TRBJ2-2
D: TRBD2
size: -
CDR3: CASSRGAGGNTGELFF
DNA: TGTGCCAGCAGCAGGGGAGCGGGGGGGAACACCGGGGAGCTGTTTTTT

V: TRBV30
J: TRBJ1-5
D: -
size: -
CDR3: CAWSGGGNQPQHF
DNA: TGTGCCTGGAGTGGGGGCGGCAATCAGCCCCAGCATTTT

V: TRBV3-1/TRBV3-2
J: TRBJ1-4
D: -
size: -
CDR3: CASSRHGDGYPEKLFF
DNA: TGTGCCAGCAGCAGACACGGCGACGGCTACCCTGAAAAACTGTTTTTT

V: TRBV24-1
J: TRBJ2-1
D: -
size: once
CDR3: CATSDPGGIAYNEQFF
DNA: TGTGCCACCAGTGATCCCGGCGGCATCGCCTACAATGAGCAGTTCTTC

V: TRBV11-2
J: TRBJ1-1
D: -
size: once
CDR3: CASSLAENTEAFF
DNA: TGTGCCAGCAGCTTAGCAGAGAACACTGAAGCTTTCTTT

V: TRBV11-2
J: TRBJ1-1
D: -
size: once
CDR3: CASSLRTELVEAFF
DNA: TGTGCCAGCAGCTTGCGGACAGAACTTGTTGAAGCTTTCTTT

V: TRBV27
J: TRBJ2-3
D: -
size: -
CDR3: CASSLLAADTQYF
DNA: TGTGCCAGCAGTTTGCTAGCAGCAGATACGCAGTATTTT

V: TRBV7-7
J: TRBJ2-7
D: TRBD1
size: -
CDR3: CASSASTGQGYEQYF
DNA: TGTGCCAGCAGCGCTAGCACTGGACAGGGCTACGAGCAGTACTTC

V: TRBV28
J: TRBJ1-2
D: TRBD1
size: -
CDR3: CASRQGARGYTF
DNA: TGTGCCAGCCGACAGGGGGCACGGGGCTACACCTTC

V: TRBV25-1
J: TRBJ1-4
D: -
size: once
CDR3: CASSVQMEKLFF
DNA: TGTGCCAGCAGTGTACAGATGGAAAAACTGTTTTTT

V: TRBV4-1
J: TRBJ2-2
D: TRBD2
size: -
CDR3: CASSSSGSALGTGELFF
DNA: TGCGCCAGCAGTTCTAGCGGGAGCGCCCTTGGCACCGGGGAGCTGTTTTTT